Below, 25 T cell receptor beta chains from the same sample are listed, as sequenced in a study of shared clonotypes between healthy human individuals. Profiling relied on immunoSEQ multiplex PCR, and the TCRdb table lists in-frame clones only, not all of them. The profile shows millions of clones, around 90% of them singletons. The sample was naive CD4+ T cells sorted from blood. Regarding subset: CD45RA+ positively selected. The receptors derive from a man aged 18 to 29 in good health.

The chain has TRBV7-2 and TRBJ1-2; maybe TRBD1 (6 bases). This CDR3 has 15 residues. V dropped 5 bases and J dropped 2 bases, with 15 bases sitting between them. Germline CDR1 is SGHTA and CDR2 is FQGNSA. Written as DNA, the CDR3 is TGTGCCAGCAGCGAATGGGGGGGCAGAAACTATGGCTACACCTTC. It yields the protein CASSEWGGRNYGYTF.

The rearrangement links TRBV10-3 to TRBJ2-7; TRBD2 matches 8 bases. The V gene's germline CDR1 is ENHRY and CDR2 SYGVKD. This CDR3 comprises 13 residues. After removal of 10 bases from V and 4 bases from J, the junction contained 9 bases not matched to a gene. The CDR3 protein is CATAGTRLYEQYF. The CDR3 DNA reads TGTGCCACCGCCGGGACTAGGTTATACGAGCAGTACTTC.

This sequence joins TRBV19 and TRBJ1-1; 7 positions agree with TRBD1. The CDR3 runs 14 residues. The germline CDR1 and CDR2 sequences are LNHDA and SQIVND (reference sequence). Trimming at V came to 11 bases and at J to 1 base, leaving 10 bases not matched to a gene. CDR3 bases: TGTGCCGTAGGACACGGGACAGCGAACACTGAAGCTTTCTTT. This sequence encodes CAVGHGTANTEAFF.

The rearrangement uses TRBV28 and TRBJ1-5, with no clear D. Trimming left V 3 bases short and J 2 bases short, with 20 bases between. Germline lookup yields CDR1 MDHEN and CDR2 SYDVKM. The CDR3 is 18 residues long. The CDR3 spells CASSFLGPFGLGNQPQHF. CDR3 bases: TGTGCCAGCAGTTTTCTGGGCCCCTTTGGGTTGGGCAATCAGCCCCAGCATTTT. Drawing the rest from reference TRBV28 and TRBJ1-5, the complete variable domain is DVKVTQSSRYLVKRTGEKVFLECVQDMDHENMFWYRQDPGLGLRLIYFSYDVKMKEKGDIPEGYSVSREKKERFSLILESASTNQTSMYLCASSFLGPFGLGNQPQHFGDGTRLSIL.

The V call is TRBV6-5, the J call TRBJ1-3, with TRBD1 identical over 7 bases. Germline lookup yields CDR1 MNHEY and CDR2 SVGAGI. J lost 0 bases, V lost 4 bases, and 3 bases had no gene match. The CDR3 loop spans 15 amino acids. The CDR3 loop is CASSSSGGSGNTIYF. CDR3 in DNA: TGTGCCAGCAGTTCCTCAGGGGGCTCTGGAAACACCATATATTTT.

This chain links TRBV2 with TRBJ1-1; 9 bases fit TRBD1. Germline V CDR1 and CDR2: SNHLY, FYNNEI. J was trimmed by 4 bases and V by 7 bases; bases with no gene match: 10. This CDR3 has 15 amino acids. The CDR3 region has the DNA TGTGCCAGCATTGGACAGGGGATTCGAGGCACTGAAGCTTTCTTT. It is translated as CASIGQGIRGTEAFF.

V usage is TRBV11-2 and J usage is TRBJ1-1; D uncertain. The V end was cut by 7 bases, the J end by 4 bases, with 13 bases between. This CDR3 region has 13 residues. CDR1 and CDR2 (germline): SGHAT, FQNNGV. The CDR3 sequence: CASTSLRITEAFF. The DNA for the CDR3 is TGTGCCAGCACCTCGTTGCGGATCACTGAAGCTTTCTTT.

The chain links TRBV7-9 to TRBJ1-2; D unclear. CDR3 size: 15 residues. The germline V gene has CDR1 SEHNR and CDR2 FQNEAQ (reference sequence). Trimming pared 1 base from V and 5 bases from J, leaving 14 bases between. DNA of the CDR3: TGTGCCAGCAGCTTAGTATCGGGAGTTGGGTATGGCTACACCTTC. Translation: CASSLVSGVGYGYTF.

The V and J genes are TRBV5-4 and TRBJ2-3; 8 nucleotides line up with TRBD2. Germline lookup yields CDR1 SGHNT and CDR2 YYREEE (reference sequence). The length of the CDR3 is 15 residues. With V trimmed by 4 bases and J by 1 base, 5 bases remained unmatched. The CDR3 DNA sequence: TGTGCCAGCAGCCCGATGCGGGGGGGCACAGATACGCAGTATTTT. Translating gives CASSPMRGGTDTQYF.

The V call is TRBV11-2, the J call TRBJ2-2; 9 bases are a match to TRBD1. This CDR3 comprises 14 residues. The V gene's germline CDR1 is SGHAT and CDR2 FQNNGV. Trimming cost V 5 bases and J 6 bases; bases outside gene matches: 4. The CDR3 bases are TGTGCCAGCAGCGCCAGACAGGGGGCCGGGGAGCTGTTTTTT. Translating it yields CASSARQGAGELFF.

The CDR3 reads CASSELGQGFGTQYF. The CDR3 DNA reads as TGCGCCAGCAGTGAGTTAGGACAGGGGTTCGGTACGCAGTATTTT. The V call is TRBV10-1, the J call TRBJ2-3; the match to TRBD1 covers 9 bases. V trimming: 1 base; J trimming: 8 bases; junction bases outside the gene matches: 7. The CDR3 consists of 15 residues. CDR1 and CDR2 (germline): WNHNN, SYGVQD (reference sequence).

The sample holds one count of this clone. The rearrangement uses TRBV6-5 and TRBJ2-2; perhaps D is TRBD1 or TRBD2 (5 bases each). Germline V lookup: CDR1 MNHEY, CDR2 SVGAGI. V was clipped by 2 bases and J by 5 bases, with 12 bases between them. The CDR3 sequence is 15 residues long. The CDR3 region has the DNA TGTGCCAGCAGTTACGGGACCCGAGGGACCGGGGAGCTGTTTTTT. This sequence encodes CASSYGTRGTGELFF.

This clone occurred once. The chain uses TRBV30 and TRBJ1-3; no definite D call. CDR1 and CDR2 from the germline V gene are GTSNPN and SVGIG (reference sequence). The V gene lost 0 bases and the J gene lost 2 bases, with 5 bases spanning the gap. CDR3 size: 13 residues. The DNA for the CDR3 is TGTGCCTGGAGTGTTCAGACTGGAAACACCATATATTTT. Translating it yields CAWSVQTGNTIYF.

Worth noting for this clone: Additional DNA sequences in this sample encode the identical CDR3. The chain's CDR3 is CASSEQGPNQPQHF. The CDR3 bases are TGTGCCAGCAGTGAACAGGGGCCCAATCAGCCCCAGCATTTT. The chain employs TRBV2 and TRBJ1-5; possibly TRBD1 for D (6 bases). CDR3 length equals 14 residues. Between the trimmed V and J ends, which lost 2 bases and 3 bases, there was a span of 8 bases. Germline V CDR1 and CDR2: SNHLY, FYNNEI.

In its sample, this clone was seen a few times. CDR3 in amino acids: CASSPQGRSYNSPLHF. CDR3 nucleotides: TGTGCCAGCTCACCTCAGGGACGCTCCTATAATTCACCCCTCCACTTT. The chain employs TRBV18 and TRBJ1-6; possibly TRBD1 for D (5 bases). Germline CDR1 is KGHSH and CDR2 is LQKENI. With 3 bases removed from V and 0 bases from J, the gap between germline ends came to 9 bases. The CDR3 spans 16 residues.

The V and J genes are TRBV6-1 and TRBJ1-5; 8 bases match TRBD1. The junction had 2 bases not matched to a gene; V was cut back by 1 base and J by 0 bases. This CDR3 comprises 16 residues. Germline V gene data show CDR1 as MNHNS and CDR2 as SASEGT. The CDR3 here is CASSEVGTGSNQPQHF. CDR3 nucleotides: TGTGCCAGCAGTGAAGTGGGGACAGGTAGCAATCAGCCCCAGCATTTT.

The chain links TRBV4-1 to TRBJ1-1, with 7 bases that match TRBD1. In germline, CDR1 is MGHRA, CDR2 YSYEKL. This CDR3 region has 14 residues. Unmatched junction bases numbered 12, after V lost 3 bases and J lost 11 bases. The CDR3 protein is CASSQGQSPRGAFF. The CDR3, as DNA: TGCGCCAGCAGCCAGGGACAGTCCCCCCGGGGGGCTTTCTTT.

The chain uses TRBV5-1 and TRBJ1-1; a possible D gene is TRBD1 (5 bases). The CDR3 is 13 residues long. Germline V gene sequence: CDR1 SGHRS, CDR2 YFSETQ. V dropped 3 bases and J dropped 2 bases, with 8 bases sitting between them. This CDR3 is CASSYGGNTEAFF. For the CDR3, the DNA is TGCGCCAGCAGCTATGGGGGAAACACTGAAGCTTTCTTT.

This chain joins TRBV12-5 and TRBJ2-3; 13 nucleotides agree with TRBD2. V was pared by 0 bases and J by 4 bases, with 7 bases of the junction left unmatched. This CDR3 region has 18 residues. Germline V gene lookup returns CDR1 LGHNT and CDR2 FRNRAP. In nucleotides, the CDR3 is TGTGCTAGTGGTTTGGTACTGGGAGGACTAGCGGGAGCAGATACGCAGTATTTT. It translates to CASGLVLGGLAGADTQYF.

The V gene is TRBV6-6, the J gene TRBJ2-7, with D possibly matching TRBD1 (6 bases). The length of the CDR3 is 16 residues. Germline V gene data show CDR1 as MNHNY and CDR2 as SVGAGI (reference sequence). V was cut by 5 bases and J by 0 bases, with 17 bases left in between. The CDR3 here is CASSPSGHRASYEQYF. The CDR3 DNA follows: TGTGCCAGCAGTCCCTCGGGACACAGAGCCTCCTACGAGCAGTACTTC.

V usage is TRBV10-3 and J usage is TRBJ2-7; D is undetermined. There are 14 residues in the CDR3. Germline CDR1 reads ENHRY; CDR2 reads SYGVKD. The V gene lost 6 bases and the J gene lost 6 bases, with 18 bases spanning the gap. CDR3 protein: CAIRSATPPVEQYF. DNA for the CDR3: TGTGCCATCAGGTCTGCTACCCCTCCGGTCGAGCAGTACTTC.

As DNA, the CDR3 is TGTGCCAGCAGCCCGGAGCATAGCTCTGGAAACACCATATATTTT. It specifies CASSPEHSSGNTIYF. The J gene is TRBJ1-3, the V gene TRBV7-2, with D uncertain. CDR3 size: 15 residues. Germline loops: CDR1 SGHTA, CDR2 FQGNSA. Trimming pared 5 bases from V and 0 bases from J, leaving 11 bases between.

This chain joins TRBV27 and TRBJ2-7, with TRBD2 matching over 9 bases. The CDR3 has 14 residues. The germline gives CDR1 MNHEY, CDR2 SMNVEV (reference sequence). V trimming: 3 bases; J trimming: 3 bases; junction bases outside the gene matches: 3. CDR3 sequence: CASSFSGSIYEQYF. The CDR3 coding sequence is TGTGCCAGCAGTTTTAGCGGGAGCATCTACGAGCAGTACTTC.

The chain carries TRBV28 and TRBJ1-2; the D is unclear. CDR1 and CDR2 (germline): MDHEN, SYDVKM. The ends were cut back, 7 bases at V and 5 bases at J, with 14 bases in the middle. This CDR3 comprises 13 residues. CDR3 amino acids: CASTRPVEYGYTF. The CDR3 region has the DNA TGTGCCAGCACCCGGCCAGTGGAATATGGCTACACCTTC.

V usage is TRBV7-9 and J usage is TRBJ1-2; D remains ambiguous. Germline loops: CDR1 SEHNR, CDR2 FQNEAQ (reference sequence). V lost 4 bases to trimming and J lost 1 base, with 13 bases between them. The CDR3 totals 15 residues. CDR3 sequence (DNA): TGTGCCAGCAGCTCGCTAGCGGGGAATAACTATGGCTACACCTTC. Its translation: CASSSLAGNNYGYTF.